This is a list of T cell receptor beta chains from one sample in a study of blood T cell repertoires in COVID-19. TCRdb keeps only in-frame clones here, not all; method: immunoSEQ multiplex PCR. This repertoire shows 150,000 to 200,000 clones, less than 85% found once; its top ten account for more than 4%. The sample taken for sequencing was PBMCs or T cells enriched from blood (not recorded which). These receptors all come from a woman aged 55-70 years with acute COVID-19. CDR3s include the opening cysteine and the closing phenylalanine or tryptophan. The order of the fields is clone size, D gene, J gene, V gene, CDR3 protein, CDR3 DNA. D genes are given only for firm matches. Size tells how often a clone was seen (once, few, many) or the class of an expanded clone, and some rows leave it out.

clone_size: -; d_call: -; j_call: TRBJ2-1; v_call: TRBV12-3/TRBV12-4; cdr3_aa: CASDNSGGEQFF; cdr3_nt: TGTGCCAGCGACAATAGCGGCGGGGAGCAGTTCTTC
clone_size: -; d_call: TRBD1; j_call: TRBJ1-2; v_call: TRBV27; cdr3_aa: CASSLPGGDGYTF; cdr3_nt: TGTGCCAGCAGTTTACCAGGGGGTGATGGCTACACCTTC
clone_size: -; d_call: -; j_call: TRBJ1-1; v_call: TRBV6-5; cdr3_aa: CATRVGQGAFF; cdr3_nt: -
clone_size: -; d_call: -; j_call: TRBJ1-2; v_call: TRBV4-3; cdr3_aa: CASSPTGTNYGYTF; cdr3_nt: TGCGCCAGCAGCCCCACCGGGACAAACTATGGCTACACCTTC
clone_size: -; d_call: -; j_call: TRBJ1-5; v_call: TRBV19; cdr3_aa: CASGGGGNQPQHF; cdr3_nt: TGTGCCAGTGGGGGGGGTGGCAATCAGCCCCAGCATTTT
clone_size: -; d_call: -; j_call: TRBJ2-1; v_call: TRBV28; cdr3_aa: CASSLSLEQFF; cdr3_nt: TGTGCCAGCAGCCTTAGCTTGGAGCAGTTCTTC
clone_size: -; d_call: TRBD1; j_call: TRBJ1-3; v_call: TRBV19; cdr3_aa: CASRVDRVEGNTIYF; cdr3_nt: TGTGCCAGTAGAGTGGACAGGGTGGAAGGAAACACCATATATTTT
clone_size: -; d_call: TRBD1; j_call: TRBJ1-2; v_call: TRBV4-2; cdr3_aa: CASSQDRIGQGGSYTF; cdr3_nt: TGTGCCAGCAGCCAAGATCGAATCGGACAGGGCGGTAGCTACACCTTC
clone_size: -; d_call: TRBD1; j_call: TRBJ1-2; v_call: TRBV19; cdr3_aa: CASSFGQGRGLYGYTF; cdr3_nt: TGTGCCAGTAGCTTCGGACAGGGAAGGGGGCTCTATGGCTACACCTTC
clone_size: -; d_call: -; j_call: TRBJ2-6; v_call: TRBV2; cdr3_aa: CASSEARSGANVLTF; cdr3_nt: TGTGCCAGCAGTGAAGCGCGGTCTGGGGCCAACGTCCTGACTTTC
clone_size: -; d_call: -; j_call: TRBJ1-1; v_call: TRBV7-9; cdr3_aa: CAGGRVTEAFF; cdr3_nt: TGTGCAGGGGGACGGGTTACTGAAGCTTTCTTT
clone_size: -; d_call: TRBD1; j_call: TRBJ2-7; v_call: TRBV7-2; cdr3_aa: CASSLNTGVSYEQYF; cdr3_nt: TGTGCCAGCAGCTTAAACACAGGGGTCTCCTACGAGCAGTACTTC
clone_size: once; d_call: -; j_call: TRBJ1-6; v_call: TRBV18; cdr3_aa: CASSPEYNSPLHF; cdr3_nt: TGTGCCAGCTCACCAGAGTACAATTCACCCCTCCACTTT
clone_size: -; d_call: -; j_call: TRBJ2-4; v_call: TRBV27; cdr3_aa: CASRPLEVAKNIQYF; cdr3_nt: TGTGCCAGCAGACCTCTAGAAGTGGCCAAAAACATTCAGTACTTC
clone_size: few; d_call: TRBD1; j_call: TRBJ2-2; v_call: TRBV11-2; cdr3_aa: CASSRSGQGGELFF; cdr3_nt: TGTGCCAGCAGTCGATCGGGACAGGGCGGGGAGCTGTTTTTT
clone_size: -; d_call: TRBD1; j_call: TRBJ2-2; v_call: TRBV20-1; cdr3_aa: CSASQRTGAKKNTGELFF; cdr3_nt: TGCAGTGCTAGTCAGAGAACAGGGGCAAAGAAGAACACCGGGGAGCTGTTTTTT